The 10 T cell receptor beta chains listed next were all sequenced from one sample in a study of vaccination and CD4 T cells after COVID-19. The Oncomine TCR Beta short-read assay was applied to DNA of cultured CD4+ T cells. TCRdb re-derived calls from the PCR reads in MiXCR, one entry per CDR3 protein. The sample has 6,600 or so distinct CDR3 sequences; less than 60% are singletons. Antigens for these TCRs are unknown. As to treatment: approximately nine-day PBMC culture with coronavirus spike peptide pools or control peptides (ViraFEST assay). CD4+ T cells that came from the unexposed donor were collected before the COVID-19 pandemic (2011-2018). Sequencing was performed on CD4+ T cells from blood, cultured in vitro. These receptors originate from a human donor in good health.

For the CDR3, the DNA is TGTGCCAGCAGCCCCCCTCATGGGGTCGGGGGGCAGCTCATGAACACTGAAGCTTTCTTT. Residues: CASSPPHGVGGQLMNTEAFF. The genes are TRBV7-9 and TRBJ1-1; D is possibly TRBD1 (6 bases). The CDR3 loop spans 20 amino acids. Germline V gene data show CDR1 as SEHNR and CDR2 as FQNEAQ (reference sequence). V lost 5 bases and J 0 bases, leaving 28 bases between the germline ends.

J is TRBJ1-1 and V is TRBV11-2; 7 bases match TRBD1. Unmatched junction bases numbered 10, after V lost 5 bases and J lost 1 base. The CDR3 length is 16 residues. Germline V CDR1 and CDR2: SGHAT, FQNNGV. DNA for the CDR3: TGTGCCAGCAGCCTACCTCCCCGGACAGGGAACACTGAAGCTTTCTTT. The encoded protein is CASSLPPRTGNTEAFF.

This clonotype was recorded a few times. The chain combines TRBV10-3 with TRBJ2-7; 9 nucleotides agree with TRBD2. The CDR3 has 13 amino acids. J was trimmed by 5 bases and V by 8 bases; bases with no gene match: 7. The germline gives CDR1 ENHRY, CDR2 SYGVKD. The CDR3 protein is CAISMLAGNEQYF. The DNA for the CDR3 is TGTGCCATCTCTATGCTAGCGGGAAACGAGCAGTACTTC.

The CDR3 coding sequence is TGTGCCAGCACGACAGTTTCGGATACGCAGTATTTT. It codes for CASTTVSDTQYF. The V and J genes are TRBV2 and TRBJ2-3; weak D call: TRBD1 (5 bases). Per germline, CDR1 SNHLY and CDR2 FYNNEI. V was pared by 7 bases and J by 6 bases, with 11 bases between. There are 12 residues in the CDR3.

The chain uses TRBV6-2 or TRBV6-3 and TRBJ2-1; D is undetermined. CDR1 and CDR2 (germline): MNHEY, SVGEGT. Trimming took 6 bases from V and 5 from J, leaving 14 bases between them. This CDR3 region has 14 residues. The DNA of the CDR3 is TGTGCCAGCAGCAGACTCCCCGAGAACAATGAGCAGTTCTTC. Amino acid sequence: CASSRLPENNEQFF.

The genes are TRBV27 and TRBJ2-2; D perhaps matches TRBD2 (6 bases). The germline V and J ends were trimmed by 5 bases and 0 bases, with 10 bases remaining between them. CDR1 is MNHEY, CDR2 SMNVEV, per germline (reference sequence). The length of the CDR3 is 15 residues. The CDR3, as DNA: TGTGCCAGCAGTATCCTAGCGCCGAACACCGGGGAGCTGTTTTTT. Residues: CASSILAPNTGELFF.

This clonotype was found a few times. The chain couples TRBV6-5 to TRBJ1-2; possible D gene TRBD1, 6 bases. With 0 bases removed from V and 2 bases from J, the gap between germline ends came to 10 bases. The CDR3 contains 15 residues. The V gene's germline CDR1 is MNHEY and CDR2 SVGAGI. In DNA, the CDR3 is TGTGCCAGCAGTTACTCCCAAACAGGGAACTATGGCTACACCTTC. Translated: CASSYSQTGNYGYTF.

On this clonotype: An end of the junction does not agree with germline; a read error may underlie this. This chain joins TRBV19 and TRBJ1-2, with a possible D match to TRBD1 (5 bases). This CDR3 is built from 12 residues. The germline gives CDR1 LNHDA, CDR2 SQIVND (reference sequence). The CDR3 reads CASSIDGAFPFF. The CDR3 DNA follows: TGTGCCAGTAGTATAGATGGGGCATTCCCTTTCTTC.

This rearrangement joins TRBV28 to TRBJ1-2, with D possibly matching TRBD1 (6 bases). Per the germline V gene, CDR1 is MDHEN and CDR2 is SYDVKM. The germline V and J ends were trimmed by 6 bases and 4 bases, with 15 bases remaining between them. This CDR3 comprises 14 residues. The CDR3 nucleotides are TGTGCCAGCAGGGCCTCGGGGGCCCCCTATGGCTACACCTTC. This codes for CASRASGAPYGYTF.

The chain recombines TRBV6-1 with TRBJ2-7, with D perhaps being TRBD1 or TRBD2 (6 bases each). V was shortened by 8 bases and J by 7 bases, with 21 bases between the two germline ends. Germline V gene lookup returns CDR1 MNHNS and CDR2 SASEGT. The CDR3 consists of 14 residues. The CDR3 region is CASWRDTHLDEQYF. DNA for the CDR3: TGTGCCAGCTGGCGGGACACCCACCTCGATGAGCAGTACTTC.